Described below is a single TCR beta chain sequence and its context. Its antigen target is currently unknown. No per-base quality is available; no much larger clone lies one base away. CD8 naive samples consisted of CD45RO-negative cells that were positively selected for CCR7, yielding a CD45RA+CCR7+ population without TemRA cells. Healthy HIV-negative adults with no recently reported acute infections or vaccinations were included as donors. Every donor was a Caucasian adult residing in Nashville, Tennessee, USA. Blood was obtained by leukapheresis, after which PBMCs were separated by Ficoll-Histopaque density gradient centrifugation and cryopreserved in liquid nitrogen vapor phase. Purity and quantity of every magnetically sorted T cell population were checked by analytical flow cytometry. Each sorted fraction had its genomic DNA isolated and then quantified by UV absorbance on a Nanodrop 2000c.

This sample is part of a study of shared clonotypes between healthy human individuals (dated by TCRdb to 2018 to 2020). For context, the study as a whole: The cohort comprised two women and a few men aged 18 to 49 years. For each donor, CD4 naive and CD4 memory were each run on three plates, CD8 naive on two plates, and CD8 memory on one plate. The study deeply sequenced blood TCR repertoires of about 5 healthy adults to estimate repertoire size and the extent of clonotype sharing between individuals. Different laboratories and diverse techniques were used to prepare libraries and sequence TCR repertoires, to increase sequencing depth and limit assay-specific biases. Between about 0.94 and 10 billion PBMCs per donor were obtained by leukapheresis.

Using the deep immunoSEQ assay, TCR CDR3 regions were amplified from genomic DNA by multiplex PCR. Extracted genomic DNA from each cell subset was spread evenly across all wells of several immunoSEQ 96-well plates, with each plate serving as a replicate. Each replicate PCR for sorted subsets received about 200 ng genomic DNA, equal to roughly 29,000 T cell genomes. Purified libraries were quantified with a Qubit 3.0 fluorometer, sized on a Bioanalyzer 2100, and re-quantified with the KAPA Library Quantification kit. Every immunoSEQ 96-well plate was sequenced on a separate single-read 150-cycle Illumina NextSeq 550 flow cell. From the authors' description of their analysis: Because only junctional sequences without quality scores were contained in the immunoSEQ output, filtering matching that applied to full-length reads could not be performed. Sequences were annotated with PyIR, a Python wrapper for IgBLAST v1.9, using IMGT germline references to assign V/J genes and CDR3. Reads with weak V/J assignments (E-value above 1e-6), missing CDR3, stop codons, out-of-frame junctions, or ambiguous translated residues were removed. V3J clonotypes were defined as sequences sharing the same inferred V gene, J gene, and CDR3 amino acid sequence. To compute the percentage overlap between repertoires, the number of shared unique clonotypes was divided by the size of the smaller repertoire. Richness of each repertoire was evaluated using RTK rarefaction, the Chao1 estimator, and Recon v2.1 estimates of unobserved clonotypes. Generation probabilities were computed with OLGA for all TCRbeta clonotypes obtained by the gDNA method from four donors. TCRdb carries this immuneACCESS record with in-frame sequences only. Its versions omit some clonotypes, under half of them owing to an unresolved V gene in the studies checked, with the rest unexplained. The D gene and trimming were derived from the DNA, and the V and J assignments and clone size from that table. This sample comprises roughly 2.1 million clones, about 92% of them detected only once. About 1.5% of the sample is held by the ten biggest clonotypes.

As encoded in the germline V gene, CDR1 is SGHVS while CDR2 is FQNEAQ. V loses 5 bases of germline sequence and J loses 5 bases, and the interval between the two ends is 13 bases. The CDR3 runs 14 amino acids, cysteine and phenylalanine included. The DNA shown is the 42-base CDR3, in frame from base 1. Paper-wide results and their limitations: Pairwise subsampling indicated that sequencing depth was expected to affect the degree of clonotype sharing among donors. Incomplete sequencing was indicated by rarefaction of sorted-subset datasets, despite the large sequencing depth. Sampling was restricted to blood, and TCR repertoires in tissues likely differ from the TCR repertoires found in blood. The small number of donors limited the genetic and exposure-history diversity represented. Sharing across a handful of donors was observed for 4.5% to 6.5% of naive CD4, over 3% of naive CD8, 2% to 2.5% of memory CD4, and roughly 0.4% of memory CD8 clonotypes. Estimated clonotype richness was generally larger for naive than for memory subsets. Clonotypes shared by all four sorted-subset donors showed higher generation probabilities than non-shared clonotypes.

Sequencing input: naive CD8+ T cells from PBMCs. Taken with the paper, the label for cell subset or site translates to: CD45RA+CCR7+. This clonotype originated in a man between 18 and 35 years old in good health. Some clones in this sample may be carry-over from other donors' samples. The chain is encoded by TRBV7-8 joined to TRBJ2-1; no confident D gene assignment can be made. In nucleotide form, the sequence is TGTGCCAGCAGCCCTAAAAGGAAGAACAATGAGCAGTTCTTC. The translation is CASSPKRKNNEQFF.